Listed below are T cell receptor beta chains from one sample, sequenced in a study of blood T cell repertoires in COVID-19. Using immunoSEQ multiplex PCR, the repertoire was profiled, and TCRdb retains in-frame clones only, with some absent. Among approximately 260,000 clones listed, roughly nine tenths were seen once. The source material was peripheral blood. Receptors originate from a man between 60 and 75 years old who had recovered from COVID-19. CDR3s include the opening cysteine and the closing phenylalanine or tryptophan. Each record gives: clone size, D gene, V gene, J gene, CDR3 DNA, CDR3 protein. D genes are given only for firm matches. The size of a clone is reported for some rows only, either as once, few or many, or as a class for expanded clones.

NA	NA	TRBV20-1	TRBJ1-2	TGCAGTGCATGGCACCGAGGCTACACCTTC	CSAWHRGYTF
NA	TRBD2	TRBV4-1	TRBJ2-2	TGCGCCAGCAGCCAAGAAGGACTAGCGGTGAACACCGGGGAGCTGTTTTTT	CASSQEGLAVNTGELFF
once	NA	TRBV2	TRBJ1-1	TGTGCCAGCAATGGCAGAATGAACACTGAAGCTTTCTTT	CASNGRMNTEAFF
few	TRBD2	TRBV3-1/TRBV3-2	TRBJ2-1	TGTGCCAGCAGCCATCGGGGGGGCTTCAATGAGCAGTTCTTC	CASSHRGGFNEQFF
NA	TRBD1	TRBV18	TRBJ2-7	TGTGCCAGCTCACCACTCGGGACAGGGGACATCGAGCAGTACTTC	CASSPLGTGDIEQYF
NA	NA	TRBV18	TRBJ1-3	TGTGCCAGCTCACCGTTCAGGGTGGGTGGCGGAAACACCATATATTTT	CASSPFRVGGGNTIYF
NA	TRBD1	TRBV3-1/TRBV3-2	TRBJ1-6	TGTGCCAGCAGTCATAAGGGACAGAATAATTCACCCCTCCACTTT	CASSHKGQNNSPLHF
few	NA	TRBV2	TRBJ2-7	TGTGCCTTACTCAACCCGTCAACCTACGAGCAGTACTTC	CALLNPSTYEQYF
few	TRBD1	TRBV7-9	TRBJ2-1	TGTGCCAGCAGCCCCATCGGACAGGGACGGAATGAGCAGTTCTTC	CASSPIGQGRNEQFF
once	TRBD1	TRBV5-1	TRBJ2-1	TGCGCCAGCAGCGCTCGACAGGGAAGCTCCTACAATGAGCAGTTCTTC	CASSARQGSSYNEQFF
few	NA	TRBV5-5	TRBJ1-6	TGTGCCAGCAGCTCCCGACTGTCTCGATATAATTCACCCCTCCACTTT	CASSSRLSRYNSPLHF
NA	TRBD1	TRBV6-1	TRBJ1-5	TGTGCCAGCAGTGAAAACAGGGGGATACAGCCCCAGCATTTT	CASSENRGIQPQHF
NA	NA	TRBV6-4	TRBJ1-5	TGTGCCAGCCGCACCAGACATCTTTACGGACAAGATAGCAATCAGCCCCAGCATTTT	CASRTRHLYGQDSNQPQHF
NA	NA	TRBV19	TRBJ2-1	TGTGCCAGTAGTCACCGTTCTAGTAGAAGCTCCTACAATGAGCAGTTCTTC	CASSHRSSRSSYNEQFF
NA	NA	TRBV30	TRBJ1-6	TGTGCCTGGAGCGCAGATAATAATTCACCCCTCCACTTT	CAWSADNNSPLHF
NA	NA	TRBV5-6	TRBJ1-3	TGTGCCAGCAGCACATCGGAGTTGGGAAACACCATATATTTT	CASSTSELGNTIYF
NA	TRBD1	TRBV18	TRBJ1-6	TGTGCCAGCTCTTCGCAGTGGGACAGGAGAAATTCACCCCTCCACTTT	CASSSQWDRRNSPLHF
NA	TRBD2	TRBV10-2	TRBJ2-3	TGCGCCAGCCAACGGGGGGAGGAGACAGATACGCAGTATTTT	CASQRGEETDTQYF
NA	TRBD1	TRBV5-1	TRBJ2-5	TGCGCCAGCAGCTCGGGACAGGTCCAAGAGACCCAGTACTTC	CASSSGQVQETQYF
NA	NA	TRBV21-1	TRBJ1-5	TGTGCCAGCTTTCTCTACCGGGACAGGGAGGATCAGCCCCAGCATTTT	CASFLYRDREDQPQHF
NA	TRBD1	TRBV4-1	TRBJ2-7	TGCGCCAGCAGCCAAGTTTCACAGGGGTCTTACGAGCAGTACTTC	CASSQVSQGSYEQYF
NA	NA	TRBV7-2	TRBJ1-5	TGTGCCAGCAGCTTAGAAAGGGGAAATCAGCCCCAGCATTTT	CASSLERGNQPQHF
NA	NA	TRBV5-1	TRBJ2-5	TGCGCCAGCAGCTTAGGGACACTGGAGACCCAGTACTTC	CASSLGTLETQYF
once	NA	TRBV27	TRBJ2-2	TGTGCCAGCAGTCTTCCCGGGAGCACCGGGGAGCTGTTTTTT	CASSLPGSTGELFF
NA	TRBD2	TRBV2	TRBJ2-5	TGTGCCAGCAGGGGCGGGGGGGCCGTGGAGACCCAGTACTTC	CASRGGGAVETQYF
NA	NA	TRBV15	TRBJ2-5	TGTGCCACAGCGACTATAGCCCAAGAGACCCAGTACTTC	CATATIAQETQYF
NA	NA	TRBV5-4	TRBJ2-2	TGTGCCAGCAGCTTGCGAACAGGCTCGAACACCGGGGAGCTGTTTTTT	CASSLRTGSNTGELFF
NA	NA	TRBV2	TRBJ1-5	TGTGCCAGCAGAACGAACTACAATCAGCCCCAGCATTTT	CASRTNYNQPQHF
NA	TRBD1	TRBV3-1/TRBV3-2	TRBJ2-7	TGTGCCAGCAGCCCGATTCCGGGACAGGGGGCTTCCTACGAGCAGTACTTC	CASSPIPGQGASYEQYF
NA	TRBD2	TRBV5-1	TRBJ2-1	TGCGCCAGCAGCTTCGGGGGGAATTCCTACAATGAGCAGTTCTTC	CASSFGGNSYNEQFF
NA	TRBD2	TRBV2	TRBJ2-5	TGTGCCAGCAGGCTAGCGGGGATAAGAGAGGCCCAGTACTTC	CASRLAGIREAQYF
NA	TRBD1	TRBV9	TRBJ2-1	TGTGCCAGCAGCGTGGGGGTAGGGGGCGGAAGCTCCTACAATGAGCAGTTCTTC	CASSVGVGGGSSYNEQFF
NA	NA	TRBV28	TRBJ2-2	TGTGCCAGCCATTCGAACACCGGGGAGCTGTTTTTT	CASHSNTGELFF
NA	TRBD2	TRBV11-1	TRBJ2-1	TGTGCCAGCAGCTTATATACTGGCGGGGGGGCCAATGAGCAGTTCTTC	CASSLYTGGGANEQFF
NA	NA	TRBV27	TRBJ2-6	TGTGCCAGCAGTCGAGATCCCCGAAACTCTGGGGCCAACGTCCTGACTTTC	CASSRDPRNSGANVLTF
NA	NA	TRBV13	TRBJ2-7	TGTGCCAGCAGCCCCAGACGCCTGGAGGGCAGTTACTACGAGCAGTACTTC	CASSPRRLEGSYYEQYF
NA	TRBD1	TRBV19	TRBJ1-2	TGTGCCACCGGGCCGGGGACAGGGCCTTCACATGGCTACACCTTC	CATGPGTGPSHGYTF
once	NA	TRBV7-8	TRBJ2-1	TGTGCCAGCAGCTTAGCGTGGGGGGACCTGGCAAGTGAGCAGTTCTTC	CASSLAWGDLASEQFF